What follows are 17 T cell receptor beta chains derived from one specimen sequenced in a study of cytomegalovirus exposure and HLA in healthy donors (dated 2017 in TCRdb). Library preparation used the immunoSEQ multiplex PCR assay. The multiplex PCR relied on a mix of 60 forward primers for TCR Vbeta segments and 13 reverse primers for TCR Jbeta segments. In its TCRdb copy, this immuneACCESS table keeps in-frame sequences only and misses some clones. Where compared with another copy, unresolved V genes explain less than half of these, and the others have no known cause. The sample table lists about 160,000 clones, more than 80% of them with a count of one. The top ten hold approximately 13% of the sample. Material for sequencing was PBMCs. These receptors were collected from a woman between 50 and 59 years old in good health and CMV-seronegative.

CDR3 protein: CASSLFANSGANVLTF. CDR3 bases: TGCGCCAGCAGCTTGTTCGCTAACTCTGGGGCCAACGTCCTGACTTTC. The chain couples TRBV5-1 to TRBJ2-6; D is ambiguous. CDR1 is SGHRS, CDR2 YFSETQ, per germline. This CDR3 spans 16 amino acids. Trimming pared 1 base from V and 0 bases from J, leaving 8 bases between. The full variable domain, in which reference TRBV5-1 and TRBJ2-6 provide the parts outside the CDR3, is KAGVTQTPRYLIKTRGQQVTLSCSPISGHRSVSWYQQTPGQGLQFLFEYFSETQRNKGNFPGRFSGRQFSNSRSEMNVSTLELGDSALYLCASSLFANSGANVLTFGAGSRLTVL.

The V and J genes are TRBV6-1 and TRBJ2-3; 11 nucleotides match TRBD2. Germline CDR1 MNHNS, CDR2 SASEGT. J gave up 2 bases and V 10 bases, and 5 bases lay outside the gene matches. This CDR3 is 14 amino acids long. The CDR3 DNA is TGTGCCACCAGACTAGCGGGGTTCACAGATACGCAGTATTTT. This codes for CATRLAGFTDTQYF.

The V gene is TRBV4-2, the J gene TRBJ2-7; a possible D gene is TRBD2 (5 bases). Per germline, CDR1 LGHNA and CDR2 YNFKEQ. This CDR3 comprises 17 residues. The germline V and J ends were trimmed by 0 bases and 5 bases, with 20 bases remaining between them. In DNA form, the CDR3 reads TGTGCCAGCAGCCAAGAAATAGTACTTTTGGGAGCCGACGAGCAGTACTTC. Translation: CASSQEIVLLGADEQYF.

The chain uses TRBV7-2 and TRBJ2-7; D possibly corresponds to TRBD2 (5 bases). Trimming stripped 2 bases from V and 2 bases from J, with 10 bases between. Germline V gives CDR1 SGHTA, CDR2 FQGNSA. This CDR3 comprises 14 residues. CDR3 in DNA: TGTGCCAGCAGCTTACGCCGAGGGCCCTACGAGCAGTACTTC. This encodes CASSLRRGPYEQYF.

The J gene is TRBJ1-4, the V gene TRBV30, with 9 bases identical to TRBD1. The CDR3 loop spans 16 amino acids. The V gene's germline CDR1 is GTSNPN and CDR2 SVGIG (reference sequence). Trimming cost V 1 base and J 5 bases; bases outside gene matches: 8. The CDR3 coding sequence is TGTGCCTGGAGTGGCACCGACAGGGGGGAGAATGAAAAACTGTTTTTT. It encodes CAWSGTDRGENEKLFF.

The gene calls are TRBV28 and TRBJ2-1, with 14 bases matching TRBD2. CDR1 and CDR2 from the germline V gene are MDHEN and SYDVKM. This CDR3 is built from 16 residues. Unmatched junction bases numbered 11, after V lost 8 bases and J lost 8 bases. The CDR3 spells CASGVRLAGGPDEQFF. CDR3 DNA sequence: TGTGCCAGCGGTGTACGACTAGCGGGAGGGCCGGATGAGCAGTTCTTC.

The CDR3 region has the DNA TGCGCCAGCAGGACCCTGGGAGGGGGGGACTACGAGCAGTACTTC. Amino acid sequence: CASRTLGGGDYEQYF. The V call is TRBV10-2, the J call TRBJ2-7; weak D call: TRBD2 (7 bases). Trimming took off 6 bases at V and 3 bases at J, with 18 bases between the two ends. The CDR3 is 15 amino acids. Looked up from germline, CDR1 is WSHSY and CDR2 is SAAADI.

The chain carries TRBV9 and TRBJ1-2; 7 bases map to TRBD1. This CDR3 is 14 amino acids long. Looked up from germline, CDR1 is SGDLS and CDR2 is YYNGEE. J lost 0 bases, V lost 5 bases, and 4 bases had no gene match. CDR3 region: CASRAGQANYGYTF. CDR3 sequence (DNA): TGTGCCAGCAGGGCCGGACAGGCTAACTATGGCTACACCTTC.

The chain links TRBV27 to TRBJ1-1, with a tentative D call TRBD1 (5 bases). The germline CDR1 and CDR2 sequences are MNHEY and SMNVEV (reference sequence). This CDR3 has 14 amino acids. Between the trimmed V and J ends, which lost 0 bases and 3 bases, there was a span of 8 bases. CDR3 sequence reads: CASSLSGHYTEAFF. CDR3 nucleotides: TGTGCCAGCAGTTTATCGGGGCACTACACTGAAGCTTTCTTT.

The CDR3 DNA is TGTGCCAGCAGCTTAAACCCAGGGGAGCCCCAGCATTTT. Translated: CASSLNPGEPQHF. V usage is TRBV7-3 and J usage is TRBJ1-5; a weak D match, TRBD1 (6 bases). The CDR3 spans 13 residues. The germline V gene encodes CDR1 SGHTA and CDR2 FQGTGA. The germline V and J ends were trimmed by 1 base and 8 bases, with 9 bases remaining between them. Drawing the rest from reference TRBV7-3 and TRBJ1-5, the complete variable domain is GAGVSQTPSNKVTEKGKYVELRCDPISGHTALYWYRQSLGQGPEFLIYFQGTGAADDSGLPNDRFFAVRPEGSVSTLKIQRTERGDSAVYLCASSLNPGEPQHFGDGTRLSIL.

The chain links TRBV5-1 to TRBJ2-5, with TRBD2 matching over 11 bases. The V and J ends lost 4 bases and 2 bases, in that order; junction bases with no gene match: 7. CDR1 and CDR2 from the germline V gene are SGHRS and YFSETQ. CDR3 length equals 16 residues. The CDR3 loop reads CASSPGRTSGQETQYF. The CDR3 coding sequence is TGCGCCAGCAGCCCAGGGCGGACTAGCGGGCAAGAGACCCAGTACTTC.

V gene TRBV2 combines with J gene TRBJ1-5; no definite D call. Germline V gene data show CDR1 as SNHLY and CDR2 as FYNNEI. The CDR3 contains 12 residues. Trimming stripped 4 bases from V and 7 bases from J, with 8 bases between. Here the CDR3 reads CASSANAQPQHF. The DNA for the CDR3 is TGTGCCAGCAGTGCCAACGCGCAGCCCCAGCATTTT.

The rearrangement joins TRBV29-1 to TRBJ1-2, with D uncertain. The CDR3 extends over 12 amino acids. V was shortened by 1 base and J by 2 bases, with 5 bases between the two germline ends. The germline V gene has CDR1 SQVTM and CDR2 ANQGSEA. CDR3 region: CSVEVQNYGYTF. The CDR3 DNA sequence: TGCAGCGTTGAAGTACAAAACTATGGCTACACCTTC.

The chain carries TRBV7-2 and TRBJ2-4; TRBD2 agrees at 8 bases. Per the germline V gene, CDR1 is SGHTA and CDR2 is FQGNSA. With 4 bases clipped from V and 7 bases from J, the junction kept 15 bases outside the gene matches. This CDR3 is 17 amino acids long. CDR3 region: CASSSATPGGGGNIQYF. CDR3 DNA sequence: TGTGCCAGCAGCTCGGCCACTCCCGGGGGGGGCGGGAACATTCAGTACTTC.

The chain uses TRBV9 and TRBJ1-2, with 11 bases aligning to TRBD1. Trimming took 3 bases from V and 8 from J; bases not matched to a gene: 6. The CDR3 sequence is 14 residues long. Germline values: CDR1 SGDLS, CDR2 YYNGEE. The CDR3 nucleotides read TGTGCCAGCAGCGCCGGACAGGGGGCGGTCGGCTACACCTTC. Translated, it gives CASSAGQGAVGYTF. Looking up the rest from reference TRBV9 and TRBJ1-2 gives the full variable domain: DSGVTQTPKHLITATGQRVTLRCSPRSGDLSVYWYQQSLDQGLQFLIQYYNGEERAKGNILERFSAQQFPDLHSELNLSSLELGDSALYFCASSAGQGAVGYTFGSGTRLTVV.

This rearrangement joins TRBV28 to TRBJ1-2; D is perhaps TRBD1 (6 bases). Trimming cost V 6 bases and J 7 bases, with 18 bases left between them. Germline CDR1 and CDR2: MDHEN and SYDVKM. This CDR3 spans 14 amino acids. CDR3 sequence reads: CASSLGNRAFGYTF. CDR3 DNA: TGTGCCAGCAGCTTAGGGAACAGGGCGTTTGGCTACACCTTC.

Written as DNA, the CDR3 is TGTGCCAGCAGTTTATTCAGGGGGTATCCCTACAATGAGCAGTTCTTC. Amino acids: CASSLFRGYPYNEQFF. The chain combines TRBV28 with TRBJ2-1, with 7 bases matching TRBD1. Unmatched junction bases numbered 5, after V lost 1 base and J lost 2 bases. This CDR3 is built from 16 residues. Per germline, CDR1 MDHEN and CDR2 SYDVKM.